Listed here are 20 T cell receptor beta chains from one sample, sequenced in a study of blood T cell repertoires in COVID-19. Data came from immunoSEQ multiplex PCR; TCRdb stores just in-frame clones and leaves some out. The sample shows roughly 84,000 clones, around 75% of them seen only once. Sequencing used peripheral blood. Every receptor here comes from a woman aged 45-65 years with acute or convalescent COVID-19.

The chain combines TRBV12-3 or TRBV12-4 with TRBJ1-1, with D perhaps matching TRBD1 (6 bases). The V end lost 6 bases, the J end lost 7 bases, and 15 bases lay between the germline ends. The CDR3 contains 13 residues. The CDR3 here is CASSPPDRLEAFF. As DNA, the CDR3 is TGTGCCAGCAGCCCTCCTGACAGGCTTGAAGCTTTCTTT.

The chain employs TRBV6-1 and TRBJ2-7, with 10 bases identical to TRBD1. CDR3 length: 15 amino acids. Germline CDR1 and CDR2: MNHNS and SASEGT. With 2 bases clipped from V and 12 bases from J, the junction kept 13 bases outside the gene matches. Written as DNA, the CDR3 is TGTGCCAGCAGTGAATTGGGACAGGGGATATCAAAACCGTACTTC. This encodes CASSELGQGISKPYF.

This clone was seen more than once but under ten times. The rearrangement links TRBV6-2 or TRBV6-3 to TRBJ2-1; 8 bases are shared with TRBD2. The CDR3 length is 15 residues. After removal of 4 bases from V and 9 bases from J, the junction contained 11 bases not matched to a gene. Germline values: CDR1 MNHEY, CDR2 SVGEGT. In nucleotides, the CDR3 is TGTGCCAGCAGTTTCCGGGAGGGACCTCTTACTGAGCAGTTCTTC. Residues: CASSFREGPLTEQFF.

The rearrangement uses TRBV6-6 and TRBJ1-5; 9 nucleotides align to TRBD1. The germline gives CDR1 MNHNY, CDR2 SVGAGI (reference sequence). The trim removed 2 bases at V and 2 bases at J, leaving 4 bases unmatched. The CDR3 totals 16 residues. CDR3 coding DNA: TGTGCCAGCAGTTACCGGACAGGGGAAGGCAATCAGCCCCAGCATTTT. Amino acid sequence: CASSYRTGEGNQPQHF.

This clone has only a few counts. Other DNA sequences within the sample encode an identical CDR3. The chain combines TRBV4-2 with TRBJ1-1, with 9 bases fitting TRBD1. This CDR3 contains 14 residues. Germline V gene data show CDR1 as LGHNA and CDR2 as YNFKEQ. With V trimmed by 3 bases and J by 1 base, 0 bases remained unmatched. CDR3: CASSQGQGNTEAFF. Here the CDR3 DNA reads TGTGCCAGCAGCCAGGGACAGGGGAACACTGAAGCTTTCTTT.

The V gene is TRBV10-3, the J gene TRBJ1-5, with D possibly being TRBD1 (6 bases). This CDR3 has 19 residues. Germline V gene sequence: CDR1 ENHRY, CDR2 SYGVKD. V was clipped by 3 bases and J by 0 bases, with 21 bases between them. CDR3 nucleotides: TGTGCCATCAGTGATCCTGGGACACAATCAACTTATAGCAATCAGCCCCAGCATTTT. It specifies CAISDPGTQSTYSNQPQHF.

The CDR3 loop reads CASPLPRAGHDGELFF. CDR3 coding DNA: TGTGCCAGCCCCCTCCCGCGGGCAGGCCATGACGGGGAGCTGTTTTTT. The rearrangement uses TRBV25-1 and TRBJ2-2; D perhaps matches TRBD2 (5 bases). The CDR3 loop spans 16 amino acids. Deletions cut 8 bases from V and 7 bases from J, with 23 bases between. Germline CDR1 reads MGHDK; CDR2 reads SYGVNS.

The chain employs TRBV25-1 and TRBJ2-2, with D perhaps matching TRBD1 (6 bases). Germline V gives CDR1 MGHDK, CDR2 SYGVNS. The CDR3 contains 13 residues. V was clipped by 5 bases and J by 7 bases, with 11 bases between them. The CDR3 nucleotides are TGTGCCAGCAGTAAGAACAGGGTCGGGGAGCTGTTTTTT. It specifies CASSKNRVGELFF.

This clone was found a few times. V is TRBV27 and J is TRBJ2-7; 7 bases match TRBD1. Looked up from germline, CDR1 is MNHEY and CDR2 is SMNVEV (reference sequence). The V and J ends lost 5 bases and 3 bases, in that order; junction bases with no gene match: 7. The CDR3 loop spans 14 amino acids. CDR3 region: CASSPTGAGYEQYF. In nucleotides, the CDR3 is TGTGCCAGCAGTCCTACAGGGGCTGGCTACGAGCAGTACTTC.

The CDR3 reads CASSPAPTGDYGYTF. The DNA of the CDR3 is TGTGCCAGCAGTCCGGCTCCGACAGGCGACTATGGCTACACCTTC. The chain employs TRBV6-5 and TRBJ1-2; D is possibly TRBD1 (6 bases). V lost 5 bases and J 3 bases, leaving 16 bases between the germline ends. The CDR3 runs to 15 residues. Germline CDR1 MNHEY, CDR2 SVGAGI.

This chain joins TRBV15 and TRBJ1-6; TRBD1 aligns across 7 bases. Germline CDR1 and CDR2: LNHNV and YYDKDF (reference sequence). This CDR3 has 19 residues. After removal of 0 bases from V and 4 bases from J, the junction contained 12 bases not matched to a gene. The CDR3 protein is CATSREFPAGGTYNSPLHF. DNA for the CDR3: TGTGCCACCAGCAGAGAATTCCCCGCAGGGGGGACATATAATTCACCCCTCCACTTT. The full variable domain, its missing parts supplied by reference TRBV15 and TRBJ1-6, is DAMVIQNPRYQVTQFGKPVTLSCSQTLNHNVMYWYQQKSSQAPKLLFHYYDKDFNNEADTPDNFQSRRPNTSFCFLDIRSPGLGDTAMYLCATSREFPAGGTYNSPLHFGNGTRLTVT.

The chain is built from TRBV6-1 and TRBJ2-2, with 9 bases identical to TRBD2. From germline, CDR1 is MNHNS and CDR2 SASEGT. The J segment lost 2 bases and the V segment lost 2 bases, leaving 9 bases of the junction unmatched. The CDR3 spans 18 residues. CDR3 amino acids: CASSEYHLAGANTGELFF. CDR3 in DNA: TGTGCCAGCAGTGAATACCACTTAGCGGGGGCTAACACCGGGGAGCTGTTTTTT.

This clone was seen only once. The J gene is TRBJ1-5, the V gene TRBV7-8; TRBD1 aligns across 9 bases. Trimming took 5 bases from V and 7 from J; bases not matched to a gene: 12. This CDR3 is 16 amino acids long. Germline V lookup: CDR1 SGHVS, CDR2 FQNEAQ. The CDR3 loop reads CASSLLPGTGHQPQHF. The CDR3 region has the DNA TGTGCCAGCAGCCTACTCCCCGGGACAGGGCACCAGCCCCAGCATTTT.

The J gene is TRBJ2-7, the V gene TRBV7-9, with TRBD2 as a possible D gene (6 bases). The germline CDR1 and CDR2 sequences are SEHNR and FQNEAQ (reference sequence). The CDR3 is 13 residues long. V was cut by 8 bases and J by 1 base, with 12 bases left in between. As DNA, the CDR3 is TGTGCCAGCGCCCCCGGGGGTTCCTACGAGCAGTACTTC. It translates to CASAPGGSYEQYF.

This rearrangement joins TRBV5-5 to TRBJ2-1, with 11 bases lining up with TRBD2. V shed 4 bases and J 7 bases; nucleotides not matched to a gene: 7. Germline loops: CDR1 SGHKS, CDR2 YYEKEE (reference sequence). The CDR3 sequence is 15 residues long. The CDR3 DNA follows: TGTGCCAGCAGCAGAGGGACTAGCGGAACGAATGAGCAGTTCTTC. It yields the protein CASSRGTSGTNEQFF.

The chain combines TRBV6-4 with TRBJ1-2, with D tentatively TRBD1 (6 bases). This CDR3 is built from 15 residues. The V gene lost 8 bases and the J gene lost 5 bases, with 21 bases spanning the gap. CDR1 MRHNA and CDR2 SNTAGT come from the germline V gene. In DNA form, the CDR3 reads TGTGCCAGCCGATTAGAGGGACACTTCGGGTATGGCTACACCTTC. Translating it yields CASRLEGHFGYGYTF.

J is TRBJ1-1 and V is TRBV5-5; D is undetermined. Between the trimmed V and J ends, which lost 4 bases and 1 base, there was a span of 14 bases. The CDR3 contains 15 residues. Germline V gene lookup returns CDR1 SGHKS and CDR2 YYEKEE (reference sequence). The CDR3 coding sequence is TGTGCCAGCAGCCTCTTAATGATCGGGAACACTGAAGCTTTCTTT. Translated: CASSLLMIGNTEAFF. The full variable domain, rest sourced from reference TRBV5-5 and TRBJ1-1, is DAGVTQSPTHLIKTRGQQVTLRCSPISGHKSVSWYQQVLGQGPQFIFQYYEKEERGRGNFPDRFSARQFPNYSSELNVNALLLGDSALYLCASSLLMIGNTEAFFGQGTRLTVV.

CDR3 sequence reads: CASSLVLGRTEAFF. CDR3 DNA: TGTGCCAGCAGCTTGGTTTTGGGGAGAACTGAAGCTTTCTTT. This rearrangement joins TRBV5-5 to TRBJ1-1, with D uncertain. Looked up from germline, CDR1 is SGHKS and CDR2 is YYEKEE (reference sequence). The germline V and J ends were trimmed by 0 bases and 5 bases, with 11 bases remaining between them. The CDR3 covers 14 residues.

This clone was recorded a few times. This specimen includes other DNA sequences encoding the same CDR3. The chain recombines TRBV30 with TRBJ1-1; D is undetermined. Germline-derived CDR1 and CDR2 are GTSNPN and SVGIG (reference sequence). V lost 3 bases and J lost 3, with 8 bases in between. This CDR3 has 12 amino acids. The CDR3 sequence is CAWSLSDTEAFF. In nucleotides, the CDR3 is TGTGCCTGGAGCCTCAGTGACACTGAAGCTTTCTTT.

This sequence joins TRBV20-1 and TRBJ1-3, with D uncertain. V was clipped by 1 base and J by 8 bases, with 6 bases between them. This CDR3 is built from 11 residues. The V gene's germline CDR1 is DFQATT and CDR2 SNEGSKA (reference sequence). As DNA, the CDR3 is TGCAGTGCTAGAGTCCCGGACACCATATATTTT. Its translation is CSARVPDTIYF.